The rows below give T cell receptor beta chains drawn from one sample of a study of untreated major depressive disorder. The method was immunoSEQ multiplex PCR; TCRdb's version includes in-frame clones alone and lacks a portion of them. The repertoire includes under 25,000 clones, about 92% of them detected once, and 0.6% sits in the top ten. Sequenced material: CD4+ T cells from PBMCs. Receptor source: a woman aged 40 to 50 with major depressive disorder. Both conserved end residues are trimmed from each CDR3. Fields, in order: clone size, D gene, V gene, CDR3 protein. The D gene is left open where the match is weak. Clone sizes are given selectively: once, few, many, or a class where the clone is expanded.

- | - | TRBV5-1 | ASSLAHTEAF
- | - | TRBV23-1 | ASSQSFRGQGGYT
- | - | TRBV27 | ASSSRGGQAEAF
- | - | TRBV27 | ASRVRESGSSSPLH
- | - | TRBV4-2 | ASSQDLASRNYGYT
few | - | TRBV14 | ASRPRGAAGNTEAF
few | - | TRBV2 | ASSVQGGTEAF
- | TRBD1 | TRBV7-9 | ASSQMGGGNEKLF
- | - | TRBV19 | ASSTGTDNTGELF
once | - | TRBV5-1 | ASRAGGRAINTGELF
- | - | TRBV6-5 | ASSYRVRKTEAF
- | - | TRBV30 | AWRHWRSTDTQY
- | TRBD1 | TRBV7-2 | ASRKGQVLMEKLF
once | - | TRBV11-2 | ASSLGKLAVDNEQF
- | TRBD1 | TRBV6-5 | ASSYSDRGGEAF
once | TRBD1 | TRBV7-6 | ASSATPGQGAANEKLF
- | - | TRBV7-3 | ASSLDGITQY
- | - | TRBV7-9 | ASSYREDYGYT
- | TRBD1 | TRBV4-2 | ASSQLTGVGNSPLH
- | - | TRBV11-2 | ASSATPTGDYT
once | - | TRBV4-1 | ASSRVDRKNTEAF
- | - | TRBV5-6 | ASSLLTGGTNYGYT
- | TRBD1 | TRBV7-3 | ASSLDRETEAF
- | TRBD1 | TRBV14 | ASSQRTGWAPSEQF
few | - | TRBV27 | ASSLAGTPNTEAF
- | TRBD2 | TRBV5-1 | ASGLAGVVNEQF
- | - | TRBV9 | ASSVSARIDQPQH
- | - | TRBV7-2 | ASSPGTLNEQF
- | - | TRBV28 | ASRFYVANTEAF
- | TRBD1 | TRBV6-5 | ASSQPGQGRTEAF
once | - | TRBV6-6 | ASSSRAGSRNTIY
- | TRBD2 | TRBV5-1 | ASSPGLATGRGEQF
- | - | TRBV5-6 | ASSVQRTEAF
once | - | TRBV6-5 | ASSPNSPRTDTQY
- | TRBD1 | TRBV4-3 | ASSQDGGRGYGYT
- | - | TRBV11-3 | ASSLGGTLYGYT
- | - | TRBV6-5 | ASSYEGANVLT
- | - | TRBV25-1 | ASSVPSGNTIY
- | TRBD1 | TRBV15 | ATSRDRQGPYGYT
- | - | TRBV2 | ASKREGLSGNTIY
- | - | TRBV19 | ASNRFGHLNTEAF